What follows is one T cell receptor beta chain and its context. Method: immunoSEQ multiplex PCR; TCRdb's copy keeps in-frame clones and lacks some. Of around 93,000 clones in the sample, about 75% were seen once. Looked up from germline, CDR1 is MNHNS and CDR2 is SASEGT. V lost 3 bases and J lost 3, with 15 bases in between. The CDR3 is made up of 15 amino acids. This entry belongs to a study of blood T cell repertoires in COVID-19. As for the study in general: Sites across the United States, Italy and Spain contributed samples from acute and convalescent COVID-19. T cells, B-cell-depleted T cells, or PBMCs supplied cDNA or gDNA.

The rearrangement links TRBV6-1 to TRBJ2-7, with D tentatively TRBD2 (6 bases). The TCR originated in a woman older than 75 with acute or convalescent COVID-19. Sequenced material: peripheral blood. CDR3 sequence: CASSEWSGENYEQYF. The CDR3 DNA reads as TGTGCCAGCAGTGAGTGGTCGGGGGAAAACTACGAGCAGTACTTC.